This T cell receptor beta chain was sequenced in a study of tumor and adjacent non-tumor tissue in lung cancer. This clonotype was seen repeatedly, ten times or more. No cell sorting was done before RNA was extracted from the tissue. More than 3 cm separated this lung sample from the edge of the tumor. The library came from three nested PCR rounds adapted from ARM-PCR protocols. MiXCR, applied by TCRdb to the multiplex PCR reads, yields one record per CDR3 protein. The sample shows 40,000 or so distinct CDR3 sequences, over 55% of them seen only once. With V trimmed by 6 bases and J by 2 bases, 5 bases remained unmatched. There are 14 residues in the CDR3. Germline V gene lookup returns CDR1 SGHRS and CDR2 YFSETQ.

V gene TRBV5-1 combines with J gene TRBJ2-7; TRBD1 matches 10 bases. The sequenced sample consisted of distant non-tumor lung tissue. The receptor comes from a middle-aged man with non-small cell lung cancer. DNA for the CDR3: TGCGCCAGCAATCCGGGACAGGGGACCTACGAGCAGTACTTC. Translating it yields CASNPGQGTYEQYF.